The next 30 T cell receptor beta chains were all read from a single sample in a study of cytomegalovirus exposure and HLA in healthy donors. Primers for the PCR totalled 60 Vbeta and 13 Jbeta. Data came from immunoSEQ multiplex PCR; TCRdb stores just in-frame clones and leaves some out. Among about 130,000 clones listed, approximately 74% were seen once. Sequenced input: PBMCs. These receptors were taken from a male donor in good health and CMV-seronegative.

The V and J genes are TRBV11-2 and TRBJ1-2; possibly TRBD1 for D (6 bases). This CDR3 region has 11 residues. V was shortened by 10 bases and J by 5 bases, with 11 bases between the two germline ends. The germline gives CDR1 SGHAT, CDR2 FQNNGV. For the CDR3, the DNA is TGTGCCACCACACAGGGATATGGCTACACCTTC. It yields the protein CATTQGYGYTF.

This chain links TRBV7-9 with TRBJ2-6; a possible D gene is TRBD2 (6 bases). The CDR3 is made up of 16 amino acids. Germline values: CDR1 SEHNR, CDR2 FQNEAQ (reference sequence). This chain's CDR3 is CSFGEVPSSGANVLTF. The DNA for the CDR3 is TGTTCCTTCGGGGAGGTGCCGAGCTCTGGGGCCAACGTCCTGACTTTC. Drawing the rest from reference TRBV7-9 and TRBJ2-6, the complete variable domain is DTGVSQNPRHKITKRGQNVTFRCDPISEHNRLYWYRQTLGQGPEFLTYFQNEAQLEKSRLLSDRFSAERPKGSFSTLEIQRTEQGDSAMYLCSFGEVPSSGANVLTFGAGSRLTVL.

The rearrangement uses TRBV9 and TRBJ2-2; 9 nucleotides agree with TRBD1. V trimming: 1 base; J trimming: 7 bases; junction bases outside the gene matches: 8. The CDR3 sequence is 16 residues long. Germline-derived CDR1 and CDR2 are SGDLS and YYNGEE. The CDR3 region has the DNA TGTGCCAGCAGCGTACAAGGACAGGGGTTTGGCGGGGAGCTGTTTTTT. Translation gives CASSVQGQGFGGELFF.

This chain links TRBV2 with TRBJ2-2; TRBD2 is a possible D gene (7 bases). In germline, CDR1 is SNHLY, CDR2 FYNNEI. CDR3 size: 13 residues. V lost 6 bases and J 8 bases, leaving 13 bases between the germline ends. CDR3 residues: CASRARGAGELFF. The CDR3 DNA reads TGTGCCAGCAGGGCCCGGGGGGCAGGGGAGCTGTTTTTT.

The rearrangement joins TRBV5-6 to TRBJ1-2, with 11 nucleotides matching TRBD1. Germline CDR1 and CDR2: SGHDT and YYEEEE. The CDR3 contains 13 residues. With 5 bases clipped from V and 7 bases from J, the junction kept 4 bases outside the gene matches. The CDR3 reads CASRSGTGGGYTF. The CDR3 nucleotides read TGTGCCAGCAGGTCTGGGACAGGGGGTGGCTACACCTTC.

The genes are TRBV30 and TRBJ1-2, with 7 positions matching TRBD1. This CDR3 spans 13 amino acids. Germline V gives CDR1 GTSNPN, CDR2 SVGIG (reference sequence). J was trimmed by 1 base and V by 7 bases; bases with no gene match: 6. CDR3 residues: CAYVTGFNYGYTF. Written as DNA, the CDR3 is TGTGCCTATGTGACAGGGTTTAACTATGGCTACACCTTC.

The DNA of the CDR3 is TGTGCCAGCAGCTTAGATGGGTGGGGGCCTACCCAAGAGACCCAGTACTTC. Translation gives CASSLDGWGPTQETQYF. This chain connects TRBV11-1 to TRBJ2-5; the D gene is possibly TRBD1 (6 bases). The CDR3 covers 17 residues. Deletions cut 1 base from V and 1 base from J, with 16 bases between. The germline V gene encodes CDR1 SGHAT and CDR2 FQDESV (reference sequence).

V gene TRBV7-2 combines with J gene TRBJ2-1; 9 bases align to TRBD1. Germline V gene lookup returns CDR1 SGHTA and CDR2 FQGNSA. J was trimmed by 12 bases and V by 3 bases; bases with no gene match: 6. The CDR3 totals 13 residues. The CDR3 coding sequence is TGTGCCAGCAGCTTCCTGAGACAGGGGGGGCAGTTCTTC. Its translation is CASSFLRQGGQFF.

The chain combines TRBV5-1 with TRBJ2-2, with a weak D call TRBD2 (5 bases). The CDR3 sequence is 14 residues long. Trimming cost V 3 bases and J 5 bases, with 11 bases left between them. Looked up from germline, CDR1 is SGHRS and CDR2 is YFSETQ. CDR3 coding DNA: TGCGCCAGCAGCTCCGGGGTAATTACCGGGGAGCTGTTTTTT. It encodes CASSSGVITGELFF.

The rearrangement links TRBV25-1 to TRBJ1-5; possibly TRBD1 for D (5 bases). The CDR3 sequence is 15 residues long. Per germline, CDR1 MGHDK and CDR2 SYGVNS. Trimming took off 3 bases at V and 8 bases at J, with 17 bases between the two ends. CDR3 in DNA: TGTGCCAGCAGTGATGGTCGGGGGTGGGGGGAGCCCCAGCATTTT. It translates to CASSDGRGWGEPQHF.

Only one count was recorded for this clone. The chain is built from TRBV28 and TRBJ2-3; tentative D call: TRBD2 (6 bases). In germline, CDR1 is MDHEN, CDR2 SYDVKM. The V end was cut by 5 bases, the J end by 5 bases, with 17 bases between. This CDR3 spans 15 amino acids. CDR3 residues: CASSRPGAGQDTQYF. The DNA of the CDR3 is TGTGCCAGCAGTCGTCCGGGAGCAGGCCAAGATACGCAGTATTTT.

The chain carries TRBV15 and TRBJ2-1; 9 bases line up with TRBD2. Unmatched junction bases numbered 7, after V lost 1 base and J lost 3 bases. The CDR3 sequence is 17 residues long. In germline, CDR1 is LNHNV, CDR2 YYDKDF (reference sequence). The CDR3: CATSRVAGGPFYNEQFF. CDR3 coding DNA: TGTGCCACCAGCAGAGTTGCGGGAGGGCCGTTCTACAATGAGCAGTTCTTC. Full variable domain (rest looked up from reference TRBV15 and TRBJ2-1): DAMVIQNPRYQVTQFGKPVTLSCSQTLNHNVMYWYQQKSSQAPKLLFHYYDKDFNNEADTPDNFQSRRPNTSFCFLDIRSPGLGDTAMYLCATSRVAGGPFYNEQFFGPGTRLTVL.

The chain links TRBV19 to TRBJ2-7; TRBD2 matches at 14 bases. CDR1 is LNHDA, CDR2 SQIVND, per germline (reference sequence). The CDR3 has 23 residues. V shed 4 bases and J 1 base; nucleotides not matched to a gene: 24. CDR3 in amino acids: CASSTPGTSGSPGCLVISYEQYF. The CDR3 coding sequence is TGTGCCAGTAGTACTCCCGGGACTAGCGGGAGTCCAGGCTGTCTCGTAATTTCCTACGAGCAGTACTTC.

This CDR3 is CASSSHTGQGTYGYTF. The CDR3 DNA reads TGTGCCAGCAGTTCCCATACCGGACAGGGGACCTATGGCTACACCTTC. V gene TRBV6-5 combines with J gene TRBJ1-2; 9 nucleotides line up with TRBD1. The CDR3 totals 16 residues. The ends lost 4 bases at V and 4 bases at J; junction bases unmatched: 10. Germline CDR1 reads MNHEY; CDR2 reads SVGAGI.

The J gene is TRBJ2-7, the V gene TRBV5-4; TRBD2 might be the D (5 bases). The ends were cut back, 1 base at V and 1 base at J, with 12 bases in the middle. The CDR3 totals 15 residues. Looked up from germline, CDR1 is SGHNT and CDR2 is YYREEE (reference sequence). For the CDR3, the DNA is TGTGCCAGCAGCTTGCCTGGAGGTAATTCCTACGAGCAGTACTTC. Its protein product is CASSLPGGNSYEQYF. Together with reference TRBV5-4 and TRBJ2-7, the CDR3 gives the full variable domain: ETGVTQSPTHLIKTRGQQVTLRCSSQSGHNTVSWYQQALGQGPQFIFQYYREEENGRGNFPPRFSGLQFPNYSSELNVNALELDDSALYLCASSLPGGNSYEQYFGPGTRLTVT.

This clone was observed a few times. The chain employs TRBV7-2 and TRBJ1-6, with 7 bases aligning to TRBD1. The CDR3 sequence is 13 residues long. Germline V gives CDR1 SGHTA, CDR2 FQGNSA. The trim removed 9 bases at V and 6 bases at J, leaving 5 bases unmatched. The CDR3 protein is CASSQGVNSPLHF. CDR3 nucleotides: TGTGCCAGTTCTCAGGGGGTTAATTCACCCCTCCACTTT.

The chain employs TRBV13 and TRBJ2-1; D possibly corresponds to TRBD2 (5 bases). V was cut by 2 bases and J by 2 bases, with 22 bases left in between. Germline V gene lookup returns CDR1 PRHDT and CDR2 FYEKMQ (reference sequence). The CDR3 has 19 residues. The CDR3 spells CASSLFLNPGGSPYNEQFF. CDR3 coding DNA: TGTGCCAGCAGCTTATTTCTGAATCCTGGCGGGTCCCCCTACAATGAGCAGTTCTTC. Looking up the rest from reference TRBV13 and TRBJ2-1 gives the full variable domain: AAGVIQSPRHLIKEKRETATLKCYPIPRHDTVYWYQQGPGQDPQFLISFYEKMQSDKGSIPDRFSAQQFSDYHSELNMSSLELGDSALYFCASSLFLNPGGSPYNEQFFGPGTRLTVL.

This chain links TRBV6-1 with TRBJ1-5; D gene ambiguous. The CDR3 consists of 16 residues. From germline, CDR1 is MNHNS and CDR2 SASEGT. Trimming pared 1 base from V and 0 bases from J, leaving 10 bases between. CDR3 DNA: TGTGCCAGCAGTGAAGGACACCAATATAGCAATCAGCCCCAGCATTTT. Its protein is CASSEGHQYSNQPQHF.

This chain uses TRBV23-1 with TRBJ1-5, with 8 bases fitting TRBD1. TRBV23-1 is labeled an ORF, and its function is uncertain. This CDR3 is built from 15 residues. Trimming cost V 3 bases and J 7 bases; bases outside gene matches: 8. The CDR3 DNA reads as TGCGCCAGCAGTCACTCGGACAGGGCGGAACAGCCCCAGCATTTT. Amino acid sequence: CASSHSDRAEQPQHF.

This chain links TRBV19 with TRBJ1-1, with D possibly TRBD1 on 6 matching bases. Deletions cut 6 bases from V and 0 bases from J, with 11 bases between. The CDR3 runs to 14 residues. The V gene's germline CDR1 is LNHDA and CDR2 SQIVND (reference sequence). The CDR3 reads CASSKGEMNTEAFF. The CDR3 nucleotides are TGTGCCAGTAGCAAGGGGGAGATGAACACTGAAGCTTTCTTT.

This chain joins TRBV28 and TRBJ2-7; D possibly corresponds to TRBD2 (6 bases). CDR3 length: 13 residues. V dropped 5 bases and J dropped 7 bases, with 15 bases sitting between them. Germline lookup yields CDR1 MDHEN and CDR2 SYDVKM. DNA for the CDR3: TGTGCCAGCAGTCCCTTTGGGGGGTGGGAGCAGTACTTC. As protein: CASSPFGGWEQYF.

The chain has TRBV7-8 and TRBJ1-5; TRBD1 is a possible D gene (5 bases). Trimming cost V 1 base and J 1 base, with 8 bases left between them. From germline, CDR1 is SGHVS and CDR2 FQNEAQ. The CDR3 totals 15 residues. In nucleotides, the CDR3 is TGTGCCAGCAGCTTAGGGACAATAAGCAATCAGCCCCAGCATTTT. It translates to CASSLGTISNQPQHF. Using reference TRBV7-8 and TRBJ1-5 for the parts outside the CDR3, the full variable domain is GAGVSQSPRYKVAKRGQDVALRCDPISGHVSLFWYQQALGQGPEFLTYFQNEAQLDKSGLPSDRFFAERPEGSVSTLKIQRTQQEDSAVYLCASSLGTISNQPQHFGDGTRLSIL.

This rearrangement joins TRBV5-1 to TRBJ2-3; tentative D call: TRBD2 (5 bases). Trimming shortened V by 2 bases and J by 3 bases, and 13 bases separated the two germline ends. CDR1 SGHRS and CDR2 YFSETQ come from the germline V gene. This CDR3 is built from 15 residues. CDR3 in DNA: TGCGCCAGCAGCTTCCGCGCGGGTGAGACAGATACGCAGTATTTT. This encodes CASSFRAGETDTQYF.

The gene calls are TRBV5-6 and TRBJ1-5; 8 bases are shared with TRBD1. CDR3 length: 15 amino acids. The V segment lost 4 bases and the J segment 4 bases; nucleotides outside the gene matches: 7. The germline V gene encodes CDR1 SGHDT and CDR2 YYEEEE. The CDR3 loop reads CASSLGDRSNQPQHF. CDR3 nucleotide sequence: TGTGCCAGCAGCCTTGGGGACAGGTCGAATCAGCCCCAGCATTTT.

The V and J genes are TRBV19 and TRBJ2-3, with D perhaps matching TRBD1 (6 bases). This CDR3 has 15 residues. Germline V gene sequence: CDR1 LNHDA, CDR2 SQIVND (reference sequence). The ends were cut back, 4 bases at V and 5 bases at J, with 16 bases in the middle. CDR3 region: CASSTTTGFGDTQYF. CDR3 sequence (DNA): TGTGCCAGTAGTACGACTACAGGGTTCGGAGATACGCAGTATTTT.

This clone showed up just a few times. The chain couples TRBV10-3 to TRBJ2-1; D may be TRBD2 (6 bases). CDR3 length: 13 residues. In germline, CDR1 is ENHRY, CDR2 SYGVKD. V shed 10 bases and J shed 4 bases, with 14 bases lying between them. The DNA for the CDR3 is TGTGCCAGCCAATCGGGGACTTACAATGAGCAGTTCTTC. It codes for CASQSGTYNEQFF.

This clone was seen only a few times. The chain carries TRBV7-2 and TRBJ2-7; the D gene is possibly TRBD2 (6 bases). Germline loops: CDR1 SGHTA, CDR2 FQGNSA. The V and J ends lost 1 base and 6 bases respectively, with 13 bases between them. CDR3 length: 14 residues. The CDR3 region is CASSLGGRPGEQYF. In DNA form, the CDR3 reads TGTGCCAGCAGCTTAGGAGGGAGGCCGGGCGAGCAGTACTTC. Full variable domain (outside the CDR3, taken from reference TRBV7-2 and TRBJ2-7): GAGVSQSPSNKVTEKGKDVELRCDPISGHTALYWYRQSLGQGLEFLIYFQGNSAPDKSGLPSDRFSAERTGGSVSTLTIQRTQQEDSAVYLCASSLGGRPGEQYFGPGTRLTVT.

V is TRBV29-1 and J is TRBJ2-5; D not resolved. This CDR3 spans 11 amino acids. V lost 7 bases and J 2 bases, leaving 8 bases between the germline ends. In germline, CDR1 is SQVTM, CDR2 ANQGSEA. The CDR3: CSAGTQETQYF. The CDR3 coding sequence is TGCAGCGCTGGTACTCAAGAGACCCAGTACTTC.

The gene calls are TRBV5-6 and TRBJ2-7, with D perhaps TRBD2 (5 bases). Germline V gene data show CDR1 as SGHDT and CDR2 as YYEEEE. Trimming removed 4 bases from V and 2 bases from J, with 16 bases in between. The CDR3 covers 15 residues. CDR3 residues: CASSPVSGKTYEQYF. The CDR3 DNA reads as TGTGCCAGCAGCCCCGTCAGCGGCAAAACCTACGAGCAGTACTTC.

The chain employs TRBV7-6 and TRBJ2-2; 7 bases line up with TRBD1. With 5 bases clipped from V and 1 base from J, the junction kept 4 bases outside the gene matches. The CDR3 spans 15 residues. Germline loops: CDR1 SGHVS, CDR2 FNYEAQ. Written as DNA, the CDR3 is TGTGCCAGCAGCCTCGGGACAGAGAACACCGGGGAGCTGTTTTTT. As protein: CASSLGTENTGELFF.